This TCR beta chain was documented in a study of blood T cells in healthy people across ages. Alongside a J-beta primer mix, a sample-barcoded 5' primer served in a second PCR lasting 7 to 11 cycles. TCRdb ran MiXCR on the 5' RACE reads and lists one entry per CDR3 protein. The sample includes around 1.5 million distinct CDR3 sequences, 34% seen only once; the top ten take around 11%. CDR1 LGHNA and CDR2 YNFKEQ come from the germline V gene. The CDR3 is made up of 16 amino acids. Deletions cut 0 bases from V and 5 bases from J, with 14 bases between. Details on this clonotype: Its antigen is unknown.

Study-wide results and limits: Per million T cells, TCR beta diversity dropped roughly linearly as age increased.

This clonotype was sampled from a young woman in good health. Sequencing was performed on blood. This chain uses TRBV4-2 with TRBJ2-1; weak D call: TRBD2 (5 bases). The CDR3 sequence is CASSQERVSGDNEQFF. The DNA for the CDR3 is TGTGCCAGCAGCCAAGAAAGAGTAAGCGGAGACAATGAGCAGTTCTTC.